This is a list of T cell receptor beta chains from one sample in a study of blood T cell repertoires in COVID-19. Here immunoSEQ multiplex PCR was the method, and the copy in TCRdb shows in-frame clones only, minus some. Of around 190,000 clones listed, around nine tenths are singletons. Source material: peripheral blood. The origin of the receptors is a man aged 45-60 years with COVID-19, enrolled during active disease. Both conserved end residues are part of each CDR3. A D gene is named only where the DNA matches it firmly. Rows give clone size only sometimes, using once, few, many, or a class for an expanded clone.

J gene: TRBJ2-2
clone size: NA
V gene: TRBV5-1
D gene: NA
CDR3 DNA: TGCGCCAGCAGCGGAGGGGACAGACCCACCGGGGAGCTGTTTTTT
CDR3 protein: CASSGGDRPTGELFF

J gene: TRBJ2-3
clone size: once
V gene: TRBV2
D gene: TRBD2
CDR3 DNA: TGTGCCAGCAGGTTCGAGCGGGGGGGAGTATCAGATACGCAGTATTTT
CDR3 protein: CASRFERGGVSDTQYF

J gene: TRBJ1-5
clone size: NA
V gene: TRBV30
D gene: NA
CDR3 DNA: TGTGCCTGGAGCACAGACAGCTCTCGGAATCAGCCCCAGCATTTT
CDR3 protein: CAWSTDSSRNQPQHF

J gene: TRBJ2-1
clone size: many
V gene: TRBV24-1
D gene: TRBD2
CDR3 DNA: TGTGCCACCAGTGATTACGGCGGGGGGGCCGGATTTTTGATGGATGAGCAGTTCTTC
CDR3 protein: CATSDYGGGAGFLMDEQFF

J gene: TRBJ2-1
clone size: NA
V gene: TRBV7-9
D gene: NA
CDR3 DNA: TGTGCCAGCAGCGCTCCCATCACTAGTGGTGAGCAGTTCTTC
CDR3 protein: CASSAPITSGEQFF

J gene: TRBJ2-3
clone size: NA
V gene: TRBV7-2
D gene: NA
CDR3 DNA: TGTGCCAGCAGCTTAGAGTCAGGGAGGGATACGCAGTATTTT
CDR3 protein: CASSLESGRDTQYF

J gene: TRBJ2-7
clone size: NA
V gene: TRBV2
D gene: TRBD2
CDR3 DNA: TGTGCCAGCACCCGGGAGGTGGGCTACGAGCAGTACTTC
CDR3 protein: CASTREVGYEQYF

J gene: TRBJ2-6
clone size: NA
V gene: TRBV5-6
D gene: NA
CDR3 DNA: TGTGCCAGCAGCTTGGGGGGCCACGGCTCTGGGGCCAACGTCCTGACTTTC
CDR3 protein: CASSLGGHGSGANVLTF

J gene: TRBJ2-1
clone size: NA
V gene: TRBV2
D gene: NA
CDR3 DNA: TGTGCCAGCCAAGGAGATAGCGTTTACAATGAGCAGTTCTTC
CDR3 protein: CASQGDSVYNEQFF

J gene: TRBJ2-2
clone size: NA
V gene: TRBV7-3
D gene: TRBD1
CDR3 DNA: TGTGCCATGCCGGGGGGACAGGGTAGCAACGCGAACACCGGGGAGCTGTTTTTT
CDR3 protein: CAMPGGQGSNANTGELFF

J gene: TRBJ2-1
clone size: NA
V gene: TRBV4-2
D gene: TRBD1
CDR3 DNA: TGTGCCAGCAGCCAAGGGGACAGTAGGGTCGACGAGCAGTTCTTC
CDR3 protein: CASSQGDSRVDEQFF

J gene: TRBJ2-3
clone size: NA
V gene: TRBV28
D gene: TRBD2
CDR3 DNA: TGTGCCAGCAGTTTATATGGGACTAGCGGGGCTGGGGGGGCGCAGTATTTT
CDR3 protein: CASSLYGTSGAGGAQYF

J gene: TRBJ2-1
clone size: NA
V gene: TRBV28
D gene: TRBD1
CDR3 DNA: TGTGCCAGCAGTTTATTGGCCGGGGGACAGGGATACAATGAGCAGTTCTTC
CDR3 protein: CASSLLAGGQGYNEQFF

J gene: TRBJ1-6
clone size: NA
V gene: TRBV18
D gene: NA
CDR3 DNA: TGTGCCAGCTCACCTATACTGAGCTCCTATAATTCACCCCTCCACTTT
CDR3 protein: CASSPILSSYNSPLHF

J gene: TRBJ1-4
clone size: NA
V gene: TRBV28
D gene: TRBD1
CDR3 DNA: TGTGCCAGCAGTTATATGGGGGGACAGGGGATAAGTGAAAAACTGTTTTTT
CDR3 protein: CASSYMGGQGISEKLFF

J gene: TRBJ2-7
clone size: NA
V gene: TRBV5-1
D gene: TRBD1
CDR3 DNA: TGCGCCAGCAGCAACCAAGGACAGGGCTACGAGCAGTACTTC
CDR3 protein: CASSNQGQGYEQYF

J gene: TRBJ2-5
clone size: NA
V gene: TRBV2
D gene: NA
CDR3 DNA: TGTGCCAGCAGTGAGGCTGCAGGAAAAGAGACCCAGTACTTC
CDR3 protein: CASSEAAGKETQYF

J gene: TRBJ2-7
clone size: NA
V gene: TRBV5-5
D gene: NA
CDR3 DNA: TGTGCCAGCGCGGGGGCCAGCAAGCCCATCTACGAGCAGTACTTC
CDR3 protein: CASAGASKPIYEQYF

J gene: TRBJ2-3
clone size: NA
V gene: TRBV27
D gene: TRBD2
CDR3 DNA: TGTGCCAGCAGTTTGGCCCTCGGACTAGCGGGCACAGATACGCAGTATTTT
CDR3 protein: CASSLALGLAGTDTQYF

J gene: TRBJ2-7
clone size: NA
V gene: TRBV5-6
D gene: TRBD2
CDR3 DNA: TGTGCCAGCAGCCCCTCCGGACTAGCGGGATATCACGAGCAGTACTTC
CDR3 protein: CASSPSGLAGYHEQYF

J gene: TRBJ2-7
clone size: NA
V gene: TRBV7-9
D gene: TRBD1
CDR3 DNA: TGTGCCAGCAGCTTAGTACAGGGGGCTGAGGAGCAGTACTTC
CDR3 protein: CASSLVQGAEEQYF

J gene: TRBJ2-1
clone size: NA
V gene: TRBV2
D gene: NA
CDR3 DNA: TGTGCCAGCACGCGGGACCTCTCCTACAATGAGCAGTTCTTC
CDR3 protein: CASTRDLSYNEQFF

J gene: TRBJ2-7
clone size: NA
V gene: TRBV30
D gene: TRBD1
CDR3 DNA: TGTGCCTGGAGGGGTAAACAGGGGGCAGGGTACGAGCAGTACTTC
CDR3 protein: CAWRGKQGAGYEQYF

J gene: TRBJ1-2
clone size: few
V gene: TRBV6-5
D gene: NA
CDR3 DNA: TGTGCCAGCAGTTACTCGGCAGCTAACTATGGCTACACCTTC
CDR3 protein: CASSYSAANYGYTF

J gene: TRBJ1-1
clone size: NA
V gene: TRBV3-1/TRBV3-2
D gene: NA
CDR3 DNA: TGTGCCAGCAGCCAAGGGACTTTGGGTACTGAAGCTTTCTTT
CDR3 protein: CASSQGTLGTEAFF

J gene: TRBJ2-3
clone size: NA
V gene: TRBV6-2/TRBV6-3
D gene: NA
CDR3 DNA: TGTGCCAGCAGTTCAACAGATACGCAGTATTTT
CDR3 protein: CASSSTDTQYF

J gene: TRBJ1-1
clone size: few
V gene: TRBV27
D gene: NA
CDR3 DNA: TGTGCCAGCAGTTTAGGGAGGGGCCGGAACACTGAAGCTTTCTTT
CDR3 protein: CASSLGRGRNTEAFF

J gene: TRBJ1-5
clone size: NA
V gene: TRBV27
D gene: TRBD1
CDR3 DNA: TGTGCCACCTCTTGGACAGGGGGCATGGAGCCCCAGCATTTT
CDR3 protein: CATSWTGGMEPQHF

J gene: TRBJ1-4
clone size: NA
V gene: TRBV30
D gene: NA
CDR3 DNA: TGTGCCTGGAACGGACAGACTAATGAAAAACTGTTTTTT
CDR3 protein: CAWNGQTNEKLFF

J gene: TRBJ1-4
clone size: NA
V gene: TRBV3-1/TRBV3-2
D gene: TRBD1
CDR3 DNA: TGTGCCAGCAGCCGGGACAGCTTTAATGAAAAACTGTTTTTT
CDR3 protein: CASSRDSFNEKLFF

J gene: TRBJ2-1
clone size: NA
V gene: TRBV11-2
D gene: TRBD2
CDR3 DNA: TGTGCCAGCAGCTTAGCGGGGACTAGCGGGAGTTGGAATGAGCAGTTCTTC
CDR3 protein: CASSLAGTSGSWNEQFF

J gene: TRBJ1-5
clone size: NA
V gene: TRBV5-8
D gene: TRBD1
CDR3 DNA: TGTGCCAGCAGCACGGGACAGAAGCTCAATCAGCCCCAGCATTTT
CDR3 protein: CASSTGQKLNQPQHF

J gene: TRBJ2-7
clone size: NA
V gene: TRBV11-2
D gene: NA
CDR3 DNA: TGTGCCAGCAGCCCACAATTGGTAGCGGACGAGCAGTACTTC
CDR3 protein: CASSPQLVADEQYF

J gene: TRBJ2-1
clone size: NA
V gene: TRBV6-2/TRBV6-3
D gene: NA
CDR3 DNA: TGTGCCAGCAGTACCGGGACAGAGCAGTTCTTC
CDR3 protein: CASSTGTEQFF

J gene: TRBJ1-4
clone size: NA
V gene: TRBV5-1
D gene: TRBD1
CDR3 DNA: TGCGCCAGCAGAGCGCCAGGGGGTCATGAAAAACTGTTTTTT
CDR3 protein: CASRAPGGHEKLFF

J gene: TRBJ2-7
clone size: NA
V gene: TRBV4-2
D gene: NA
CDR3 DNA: TGTGCCAGCAGCCGCGAGGTTACCTACGAGCAGTACTTC
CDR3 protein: CASSREVTYEQYF

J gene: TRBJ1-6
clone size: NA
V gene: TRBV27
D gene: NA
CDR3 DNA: TGTGCCAGCAGTTTGTCAACGGGACACCTACCTTCACCCCTCCACTTT
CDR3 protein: CASSLSTGHLPSPLHF

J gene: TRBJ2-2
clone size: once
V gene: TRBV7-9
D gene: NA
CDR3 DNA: TGTGCCAGCAGCTTAGCCTTGGGGGGGCGAACCGGGGAGCTGTTTTTT
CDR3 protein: CASSLALGGRTGELFF

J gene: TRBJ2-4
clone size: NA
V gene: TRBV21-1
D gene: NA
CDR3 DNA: TGTGCCAGCAGGTCTGGACAGGGTGAAGCCAAAAACATTCAGTACTTC
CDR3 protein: CASRSGQGEAKNIQYF

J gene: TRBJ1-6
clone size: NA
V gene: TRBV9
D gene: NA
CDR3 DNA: TGTGCCAGCAGCGCCTCCGGACTGTTAAATTCACCCCTCCACTTT
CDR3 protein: CASSASGLLNSPLHF

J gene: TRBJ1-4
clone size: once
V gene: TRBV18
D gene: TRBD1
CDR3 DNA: TGTGCCAGCTCACCGGGACAGGGGGCCCAGAATGAAAAACTGTTTTTT
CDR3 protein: CASSPGQGAQNEKLFF